Reported below is one T cell receptor beta chain. Its antigen remains unknown. Latent tuberculosis screening used tuberculin skin test and IGRA at entry. Unsorted cryopreserved PBMC were sequenced, averaging around 99,000 T cells per clinical donor. The data were taken from a study of T cells in tuberculosis. Study overall: In South Africa, adults with active tuberculosis were compared with IGRA-negative and latently infected IGRA-positive adolescents.

Trimming cost V 1 base and J 6 bases; bases outside gene matches: 7. CDR1 is SGHNT and CDR2 is YENEEA in the germline V gene. This CDR3 has 17 residues. Clones were sequenced by immunoSEQ multiplex PCR, and TCRdb holds only the in-frame ones, with some missing. The sample records some 31,000 clones, 95% to 96% being singletons. Study-wide points: Active tuberculosis alpha repertoires lay closer to GMM-specific TCRs than controls'.

The source is a donor aged 10-29 years with latent tuberculosis or without tuberculosis infection. Sequenced sample: PBMCs. The J gene is TRBJ2-1, the V gene TRBV11-3; 12 bases are shared with TRBD2. CDR3 sequence: CASSLGSLAGGINEQFF. CDR3 bases: TGTGCCAGCAGCTTAGGGTCACTAGCGGGAGGAATCAATGAGCAGTTCTTC.